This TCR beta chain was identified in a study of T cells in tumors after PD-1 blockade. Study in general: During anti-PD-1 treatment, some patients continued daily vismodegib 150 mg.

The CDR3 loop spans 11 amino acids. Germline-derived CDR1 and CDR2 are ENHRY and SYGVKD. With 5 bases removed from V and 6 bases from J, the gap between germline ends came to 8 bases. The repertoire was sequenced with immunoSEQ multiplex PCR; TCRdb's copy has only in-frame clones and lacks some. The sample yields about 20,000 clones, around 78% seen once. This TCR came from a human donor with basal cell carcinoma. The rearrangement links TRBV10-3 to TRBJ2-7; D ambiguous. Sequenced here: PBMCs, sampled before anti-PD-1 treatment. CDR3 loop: CAISNSLEQYF. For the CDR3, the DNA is TGTGCCATCAGTAACTCCCTCGAGCAGTACTTC.